The sequence of this TCR beta chain was determined in a study of blood T cell repertoires in COVID-19. V was clipped by 7 bases and J by 10 bases; unmatched bases: 4. This CDR3 is built from 11 residues. Authors' data handling: Amplified reference gene primers provided the basis for estimating nucleated cell counts. Clones were sequenced by immunoSEQ multiplex PCR, and TCRdb holds only the in-frame ones, with some missing. V and J calls and clone size are copied from that table; D and trimming were computed from the DNA. This sample yields about 140,000 clones, of which approximately 81% are seen a single time; about 2.6% belongs to the top ten.

Source material: peripheral blood. V is TRBV12-3 or TRBV12-4 and J is TRBJ1-1; TRBD1 agrees at 9 bases. The TCR sequence derives from a human donor with acute or convalescent COVID-19. The donor label of this sample is uncertain. The CDR3 DNA sequence: TGTGCCAGCACCCGGGGACAGGGAGCTTTCTTT. This sequence encodes CASTRGQGAFF.